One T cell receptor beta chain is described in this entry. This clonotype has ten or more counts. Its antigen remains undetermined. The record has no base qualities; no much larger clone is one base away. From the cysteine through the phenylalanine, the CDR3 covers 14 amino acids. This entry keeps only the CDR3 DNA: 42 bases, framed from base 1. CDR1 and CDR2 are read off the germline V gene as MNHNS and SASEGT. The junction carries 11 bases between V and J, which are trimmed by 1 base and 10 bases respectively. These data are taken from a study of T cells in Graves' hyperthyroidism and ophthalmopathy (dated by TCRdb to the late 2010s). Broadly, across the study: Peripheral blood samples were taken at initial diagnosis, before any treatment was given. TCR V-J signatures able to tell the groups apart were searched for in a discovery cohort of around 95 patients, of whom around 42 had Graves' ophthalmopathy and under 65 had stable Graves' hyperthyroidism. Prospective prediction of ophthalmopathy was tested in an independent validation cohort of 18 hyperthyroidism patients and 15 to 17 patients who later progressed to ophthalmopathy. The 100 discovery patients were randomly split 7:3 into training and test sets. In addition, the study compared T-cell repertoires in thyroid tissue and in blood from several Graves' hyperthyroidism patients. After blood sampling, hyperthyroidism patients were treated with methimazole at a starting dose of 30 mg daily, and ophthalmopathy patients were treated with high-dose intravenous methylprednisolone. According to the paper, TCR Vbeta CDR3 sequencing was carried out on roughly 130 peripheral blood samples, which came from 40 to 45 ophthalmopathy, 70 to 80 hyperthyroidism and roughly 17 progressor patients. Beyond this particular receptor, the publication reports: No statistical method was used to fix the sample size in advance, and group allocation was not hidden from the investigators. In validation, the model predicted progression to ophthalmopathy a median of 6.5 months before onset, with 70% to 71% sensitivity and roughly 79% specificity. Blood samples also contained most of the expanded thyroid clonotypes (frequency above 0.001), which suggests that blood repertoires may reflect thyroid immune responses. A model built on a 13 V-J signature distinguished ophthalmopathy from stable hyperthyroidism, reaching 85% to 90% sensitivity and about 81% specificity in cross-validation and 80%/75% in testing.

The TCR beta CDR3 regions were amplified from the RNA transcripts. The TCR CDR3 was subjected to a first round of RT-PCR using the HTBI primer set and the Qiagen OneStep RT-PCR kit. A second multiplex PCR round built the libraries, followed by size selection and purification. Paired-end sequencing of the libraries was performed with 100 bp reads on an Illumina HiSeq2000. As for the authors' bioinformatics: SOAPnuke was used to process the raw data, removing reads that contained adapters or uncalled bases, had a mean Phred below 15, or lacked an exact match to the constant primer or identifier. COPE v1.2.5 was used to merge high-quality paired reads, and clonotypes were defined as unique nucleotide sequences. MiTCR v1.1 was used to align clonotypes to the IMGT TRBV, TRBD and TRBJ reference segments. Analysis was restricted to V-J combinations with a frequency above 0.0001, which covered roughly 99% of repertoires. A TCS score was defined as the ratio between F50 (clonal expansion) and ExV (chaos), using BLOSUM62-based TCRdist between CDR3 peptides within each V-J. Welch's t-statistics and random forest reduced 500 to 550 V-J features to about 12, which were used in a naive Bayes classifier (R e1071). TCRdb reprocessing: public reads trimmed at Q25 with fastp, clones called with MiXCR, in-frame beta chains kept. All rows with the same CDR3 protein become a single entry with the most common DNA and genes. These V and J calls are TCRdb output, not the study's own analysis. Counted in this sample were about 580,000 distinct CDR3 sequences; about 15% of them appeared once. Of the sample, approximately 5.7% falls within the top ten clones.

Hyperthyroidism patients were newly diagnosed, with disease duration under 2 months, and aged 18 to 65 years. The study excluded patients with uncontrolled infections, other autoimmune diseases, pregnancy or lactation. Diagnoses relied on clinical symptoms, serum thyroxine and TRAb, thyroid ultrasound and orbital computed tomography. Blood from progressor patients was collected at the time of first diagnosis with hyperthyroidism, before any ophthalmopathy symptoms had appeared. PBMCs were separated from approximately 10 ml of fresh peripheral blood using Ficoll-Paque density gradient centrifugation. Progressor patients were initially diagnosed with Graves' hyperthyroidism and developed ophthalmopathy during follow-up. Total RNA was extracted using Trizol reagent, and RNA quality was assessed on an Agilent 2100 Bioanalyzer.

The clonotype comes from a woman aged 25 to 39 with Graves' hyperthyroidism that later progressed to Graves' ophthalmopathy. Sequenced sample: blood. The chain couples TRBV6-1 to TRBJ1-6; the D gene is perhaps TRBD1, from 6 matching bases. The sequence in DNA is TGTGCCAGCAGTGAAGTTTGGGGGCCCTCACCCCTCCACTTT. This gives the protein CASSEVWGPSPLHF.